The 12 T cell receptor beta chains given below trace back to one sample, sequenced in a study of blood T cell repertoires in COVID-19. TCRdb's copy holds only in-frame clones and misses some; the assay was immunoSEQ multiplex PCR. The sample consists of 160,000 or so clones, around 75% of them appearing once. Sequencing was carried out using peripheral blood. The receptors derive from a woman at least 80 years old with acute or convalescent COVID-19.

Here the CDR3 reads CASSERQGGANQPQHF. The CDR3, as DNA: TGTGCCAGCAGTGAACGACAGGGTGGTGCCAATCAGCCCCAGCATTTT. V usage is TRBV6-1 and J usage is TRBJ1-5; 7 bases match TRBD1. The length of the CDR3 is 16 residues. Germline-derived CDR1 and CDR2 are MNHNS and SASEGT. The J segment lost 3 bases and the V segment lost 2 bases, leaving 7 bases of the junction unmatched.

This chain uses TRBV29-1 with TRBJ1-4; D is ambiguous. Trimming stripped 4 bases from V and 8 bases from J, with 11 bases between. This CDR3 comprises 12 residues. The germline V gene has CDR1 SQVTM and CDR2 ANQGSEA. CDR3 amino acids: CSVGLPGEKLFF. The CDR3, as DNA: TGCAGCGTTGGACTCCCGGGGGAAAAACTGTTTTTT.

The chain has TRBV4-1 and TRBJ1-4, with D tentatively TRBD1 (6 bases). This CDR3 contains 14 residues. Trimming stripped 4 bases from V and 1 base from J, with 7 bases between. The germline CDR1 and CDR2 sequences are MGHRA and YSYEKL. Here the CDR3 DNA reads TGCGCCAGCAGCCGGACAGAAACTAATGAAAAACTGTTTTTT. Translating gives CASSRTETNEKLFF.

The rearrangement joins TRBV5-1 to TRBJ2-5, with 8 nucleotides matching TRBD2. Germline CDR1 SGHRS, CDR2 YFSETQ. Trimming at V came to 7 bases and at J to 6 bases, leaving 11 bases not matched to a gene. This CDR3 contains 14 residues. CDR3: CASRDTAGAQTQYF. DNA for the CDR3: TGCGCCAGCCGCGACACAGCGGGAGCACAGACCCAGTACTTC. Combining the CDR3 with reference TRBV5-1 and TRBJ2-5 gives the whole variable domain KAGVTQTPRYLIKTRGQQVTLSCSPISGHRSVSWYQQTPGQGLQFLFEYFSETQRNKGNFPGRFSGRQFSNSRSEMNVSTLELGDSALYLCASRDTAGAQTQYFGPGTRLLVL.

This clone was detected once. The rearrangement links TRBV6-5 to TRBJ1-2, with 11 bases fitting TRBD1. V trimming: 4 bases; J trimming: 7 bases; junction bases outside the gene matches: 11. Germline V gene sequence: CDR1 MNHEY, CDR2 SVGAGI. The CDR3 has 16 amino acids. The CDR3 DNA reads as TGTGCCAGCAGTTTATGGACAGGGGGCTCAGGGGGTGGCTACACCTTC. Amino acid sequence: CASSLWTGGSGGGYTF.

The chain recombines TRBV9 with TRBJ1-6; 11 nucleotides align to TRBD1. The CDR3 has 16 amino acids. Germline CDR1 reads SGDLS; CDR2 reads YYNGEE. V lost 3 bases, J lost 8 bases, and 7 bases stayed unmatched. CDR3 residues: CASSEDRGPFDSPLHF. In DNA form, the CDR3 reads TGTGCCAGCAGCGAGGACAGGGGGCCTTTTGATTCACCCCTCCACTTT. Based on the CDR3 plus reference TRBV9 and TRBJ1-6, the full variable domain is DSGVTQTPKHLITATGQRVTLRCSPRSGDLSVYWYQQSLDQGLQFLIQYYNGEERAKGNILERFSAQQFPDLHSELNLSSLELGDSALYFCASSEDRGPFDSPLHFGNGTRLTVT.

The chain employs TRBV7-9 and TRBJ1-2; the D gene is possibly TRBD1 (5 bases). The CDR3 has 13 residues. Trimming removed 3 bases at V and 3 bases at J, with 8 bases between. CDR1 and CDR2 from the germline V gene are SEHNR and FQNEAQ (reference sequence). CDR3 nucleotides: TGTGCCAGCAGCTTGGGGACTCACTATGGCTACACCTTC. This translates into CASSLGTHYGYTF.

The CDR3 sequence is CASSQTSGGDQPQHF. Written as DNA, the CDR3 is TGTGCCAGCAGCCAGACGTCCGGGGGGGATCAGCCCCAGCATTTT. This sequence joins TRBV3-1 (or the pseudogene TRBV3-2) and TRBJ1-5, with TRBD1 as a possible D gene (5 bases). The ends were cut back, 3 bases at V and 5 bases at J, with 14 bases in the middle. Per germline, CDR1 LGHDT and CDR2 YNNKEL (reference sequence). The length of the CDR3 is 15 residues.

This sequence joins TRBV6-5 and TRBJ1-6, with 9 bases identical to TRBD1. The CDR3 length is 13 residues. Germline V gives CDR1 MNHEY, CDR2 SVGAGI. Unmatched junction bases numbered 5, after V lost 10 bases and J lost 7 bases. The CDR3 spells CANSQGANSPLHF. CDR3 nucleotide sequence: TGTGCCAACTCACAGGGGGCAAATTCACCCCTCCACTTT.

A word on this clone: Other DNA variants within this sample encode the same CDR3. The CDR3 DNA is TGTGCCAGCAGCCAAGGAGGATATAATTCACCCCTCCACTTT. This translates into CASSQGGYNSPLHF. The chain joins TRBV3-1 (or the pseudogene TRBV3-2) to TRBJ1-6; D gene ambiguous. This CDR3 comprises 14 residues. Germline CDR1 is LGHDT and CDR2 is YNNKEL (reference sequence). The V end was cut by 1 base, the J end by 4 bases, with 5 bases between.

The chain has TRBV28 and TRBJ2-7; TRBD1 matches at 8 bases. The germline gives CDR1 MDHEN, CDR2 SYDVKM. This CDR3 has 12 residues. After removal of 6 bases from V and 3 bases from J, the junction contained 1 base not matched to a gene. CDR3 region: CASRDRVYEQYF. The DNA of the CDR3 is TGTGCCAGCAGGGACAGGGTCTACGAGCAGTACTTC.

In DNA, the CDR3 is TGTGCCAGCAGCTTAGATTCGGTCGTCAACACCTTC. Encoded protein: CASSLDSVVNTF. The rearrangement joins TRBV11-2 to TRBJ1-2, with unresolved D. CDR1 and CDR2 (germline): SGHAT, FQNNGV. V gave up 0 bases and J gave up 12 bases, with 11 bases separating them. The CDR3 is 12 amino acids.